A single sample is the source of the 14 T cell receptor beta chains below, sequenced in a study of shared clonotypes between healthy human individuals. Data came from immunoSEQ multiplex PCR; TCRdb stores just in-frame clones and leaves some out. This table holds millions of clones, more than 80% found once. Sequenced material: naive CD4+ T cells sorted from blood. Regarding subset: CD45RA+ positively selected. These receptor sequences come from a man younger than 35 in good health.

The chain carries TRBV6-5 and TRBJ1-6, with no clear D. The germline V gene has CDR1 MNHEY and CDR2 SVGAGI. The V gene lost 2 bases and the J gene lost 11 bases, with 13 bases spanning the gap. There are 14 residues in the CDR3. CDR3 residues: CASSYNTPEAPLHF. The CDR3 nucleotides read TGTGCCAGCAGTTACAATACCCCTGAGGCACCCCTCCACTTT.

The chain couples TRBV13 to TRBJ1-2, with 7 bases matching TRBD1. This CDR3 is built from 13 residues. V was pared by 5 bases and J by 8 bases, with 8 bases of the junction left unmatched. The germline V gene encodes CDR1 PRHDT and CDR2 FYEKMQ (reference sequence). CDR3 protein: CASSADRAPGYTF. The CDR3 coding sequence is TGTGCCAGCAGCGCCGACAGGGCGCCAGGCTACACCTTC.

To note about this clone: Sequence at one end of the junction differs from germline and may be a read error. The chain joins TRBV7-9 to TRBJ1-6; no definite D call. Germline V lookup: CDR1 SEHNR, CDR2 FQNEAQ (reference sequence). This CDR3 has 15 residues. In nucleotides, the CDR3 is TGCGCCAGCAGCCAAGCCGCGGGAGGTAATTCACCCCTCCACTTT. This encodes CASSQAAGGNSPLHF.

To note about this clone: Within the sample, other DNA sequences also encode this same CDR3. The CDR3 DNA is TGTGCCAGCAGGGGGACGGGGAACACTGAAGCTTTCTTT. It yields the protein CASRGTGNTEAFF. This chain uses TRBV6-6 with TRBJ1-1; the D gene is possibly TRBD1 (5 bases). Germline V gene sequence: CDR1 MNHNY, CDR2 SVGAGI (reference sequence). V was clipped by 6 bases and J by 1 base, with 9 bases between them. CDR3 length equals 13 residues.

V gene TRBV7-9 combines with J gene TRBJ2-7, with a possible D match to TRBD2 (6 bases). CDR1 is SEHNR, CDR2 FQNEAQ, per germline (reference sequence). The CDR3 loop spans 15 amino acids. V dropped 1 base and J dropped 3 bases, with 13 bases sitting between them. The CDR3 loop is CASSLGATSNYEQYF. The CDR3, as DNA: TGTGCCAGCAGCTTAGGAGCAACTAGCAACTACGAGCAGTACTTC.

The rearrangement joins TRBV19 to TRBJ2-5; 9 bases are a match to TRBD1. CDR3 size: 15 residues. Germline-derived CDR1 and CDR2 are LNHDA and SQIVND (reference sequence). The V and J ends lost 3 bases and 2 bases, in that order; junction bases with no gene match: 4. The CDR3 here is CASSIGTGRQETQYF. The CDR3 coding sequence is TGTGCCAGTAGTATCGGGACAGGGCGACAAGAGACCCAGTACTTC.

V gene TRBV28 combines with J gene TRBJ2-3, with 8 bases fitting TRBD2. V dropped 7 bases and J dropped 5; count of bases not matched to a gene: 14. This CDR3 contains 16 residues. The germline V gene encodes CDR1 MDHEN and CDR2 SYDVKM. CDR3 amino acids: CASNPLIGGAVDTQYF. Here the CDR3 DNA reads TGTGCCAGCAATCCCCTTATCGGGGGGGCTGTAGATACGCAGTATTTT.

V and J are TRBV11-2 and TRBJ2-7; tentatively, D is TRBD1 or TRBD2 (5 bases each). This CDR3 has 15 amino acids. CDR1 and CDR2 from the germline V gene are SGHAT and FQNNGV. V was trimmed by 6 bases and J by 7 bases, leaving 22 bases between them. CDR3 in amino acids: CASRQPGTGIEEQYF. For the CDR3, the DNA is TGTGCCAGCAGACAGCCCGGGACGGGTATAGAAGAGCAGTACTTC.

V is TRBV11-3 and J is TRBJ2-7, with 8 positions matching TRBD2. This CDR3 comprises 14 residues. The ends lost 4 bases at V and 6 bases at J; junction bases unmatched: 8. In germline, CDR1 is SGHNT, CDR2 YENEEA. The chain's CDR3 is CASSSGGAAGEQYF. The CDR3 nucleotides are TGTGCCAGCAGCTCGGGGGGGGCCGCGGGCGAGCAGTACTTC.

The rearrangement joins TRBV4-2 to TRBJ2-3; tentatively, D is TRBD2 (5 bases). CDR1 is LGHNA and CDR2 is YNFKEQ in the germline V gene. The V and J ends lost 4 bases and 1 base respectively, with 9 bases between them. This CDR3 is built from 14 residues. CDR3: CASSPRRGTDTQYF. The DNA of the CDR3 is TGTGCCAGCAGCCCACGGCGGGGCACAGATACGCAGTATTTT.

A single count supports this clone. The chain couples TRBV18 to TRBJ1-1; D uncertain. Germline values: CDR1 KGHSH, CDR2 LQKENI. CDR3 size: 14 residues. Trimming removed 3 bases from V and 1 base from J, with 9 bases in between. The DNA for the CDR3 is TGTGCCAGCTCACCCGTTCTGGGGAACACTGAAGCTTTCTTT. It translates to CASSPVLGNTEAFF.

This sequence joins TRBV11-2 and TRBJ1-2, with D tentatively TRBD1 (5 bases). Trimming took 2 bases from V and 2 from J, leaving 15 bases between them. There are 16 residues in the CDR3. Germline-derived CDR1 and CDR2 are SGHAT and FQNNGV. The CDR3 region is CASSLQIGASNYGYTF. CDR3 nucleotides: TGTGCCAGCAGCTTACAAATAGGGGCTTCCAACTATGGCTACACCTTC.

This chain uses TRBV29-1 with TRBJ1-3, with D hard to call. Per the germline V gene, CDR1 is SQVTM and CDR2 is ANQGSEA. The CDR3 covers 13 residues. V dropped 6 bases and J dropped 1 base, with 10 bases sitting between them. CDR3 region: CSVLDWSGNTIYF. CDR3 coding DNA: TGCAGCGTCCTGGACTGGTCTGGAAACACCATATATTTT.

This chain links TRBV7-6 with TRBJ1-1, with 7 bases aligning to TRBD1. Germline trimming cut 2 bases from V and 8 bases from J; bases unmatched to any gene: 8. CDR3 length: 14 amino acids. The germline gives CDR1 SGHVS, CDR2 FNYEAQ. The CDR3 nucleotides are TGTGCCAGCAGCTTAACCGACGGGACAGTCGAAGCTTTCTTT. It codes for CASSLTDGTVEAFF.